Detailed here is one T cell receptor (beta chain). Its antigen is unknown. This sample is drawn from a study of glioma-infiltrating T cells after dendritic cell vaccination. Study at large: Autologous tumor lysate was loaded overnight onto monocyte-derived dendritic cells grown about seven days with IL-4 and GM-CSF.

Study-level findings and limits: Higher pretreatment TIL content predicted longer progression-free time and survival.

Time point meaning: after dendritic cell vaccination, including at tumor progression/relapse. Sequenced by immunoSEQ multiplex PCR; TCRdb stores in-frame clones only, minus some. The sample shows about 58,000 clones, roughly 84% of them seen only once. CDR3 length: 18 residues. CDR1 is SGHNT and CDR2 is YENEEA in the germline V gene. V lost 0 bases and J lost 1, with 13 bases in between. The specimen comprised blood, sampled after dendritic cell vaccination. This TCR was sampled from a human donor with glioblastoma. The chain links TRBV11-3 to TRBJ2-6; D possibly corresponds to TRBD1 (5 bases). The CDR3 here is CASSLDRGSQSGANVLTF. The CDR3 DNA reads TGTGCCAGCAGCTTAGATAGGGGATCTCAGTCTGGGGCCAACGTCCTGACTTTC.